The TCR beta chain under discussion was sequenced for a study of circulating tumor DNA in untreated peripheral T-cell lymphoma (dated by TCRdb to about 2021). What the authors observed across the whole study: Tumor-specific clonotypes turned up in around 76% of patients, identified from around 90% of baseline tissues and from about 67% of baseline serum samples.

Tumor-specific TCR clonotypes were identified by sequencing baseline tumor tissue collected before treatment. The study used next-generation sequencing of T-cell receptor sequences to monitor peripheral T-cell lymphoma patients receiving frontline treatment on a trial. A few counts support this clone. It has no known antigen specificity. No much larger clone exists at a distance of one base, and base qualities are not known. Including the terminal cysteine and phenylalanine, the CDR3 comprises 13 residues. The CDR3 DNA has 39 bases and is translated from base 1. The V end loses 5 bases and the J end loses 7 bases, and a stretch of 14 bases separates them. The germline V gene encodes CDR1 LNHDA and CDR2 SQIVND (reference sequence). Libraries came from the immunoSEQ multiplex PCR assay. This is the immuneACCESS table as TCRdb keeps it, with only in-frame sequences that have V and J called. A part of the clones is gone; compared with another copy, unresolved V genes explain less than half, and the rest is unexplained. Within this sample are more than 9,000 clones, with approximately 72% of them counted one time only. The ten largest clones take up roughly 28% of the sample.

The receptor was derived from a human donor with peripheral T-cell lymphoma. This sequence uses TRBV19 and TRBJ1-1; confidence is insufficient to name the D gene. The sample was tumor tissue. The DNA sequence follows: TGTGCCAGTAGTCCTCGGCGAGAAGATGAAGCTTTCTTT. Protein translation: CASSPRREDEAFF. The full variable domain, with segments outside the CDR3 supplied by the reference TRBV19 and TRBJ1-1 proteins, appears as DGGITQSPKYLFRKEGQNVTLSCEQNLNHDAMYWYRQDPGQGLRLIYYSQIVNDFQKGDIAEGYSVSREKKESFPLTVTSAQKNPTAFYLCASSPRREDEAFFGQGTRLTVV.